This T cell receptor (beta chain) was captured in a study of cytomegalovirus exposure and HLA in healthy donors. As for the study in general: The Caucasian-associated ancestry cluster contained 81% of the approximately 400 genotyped donors. Study-level findings and limits: A later analysis, which compared TCR beta chains of equal frequency, found the HLA-associated ones more clonally expanded.

To note about this clone: Antigen unknown.

The PCR employed 60 Vbeta primers together with 13 Jbeta primers. TCRdb keeps only in-frame clones here, not all; method: immunoSEQ multiplex PCR. The table records about 180,000 clones, around 80% of them present only once. The length of the CDR3 is 13 residues. V was pared by 2 bases and J by 10 bases, with 7 bases of the junction left unmatched. Germline CDR1 SGHRS, CDR2 YFSETQ. This receptor was obtained from a woman aged 40 to 55 in good health and CMV-seronegative. Source material: PBMCs. The V and J genes are TRBV5-1 and TRBJ2-5; 8 bases agree with TRBD1. In DNA form, the CDR3 reads TGCGCCAGCAGCTTACACAGGGGGGCGAACCAGTACTTC. Residues: CASSLHRGANQYF. Complete variable domain (other parts from reference TRBV5-1 and TRBJ2-5): KAGVTQTPRYLIKTRGQQVTLSCSPISGHRSVSWYQQTPGQGLQFLFEYFSETQRNKGNFPGRFSGRQFSNSRSEMNVSTLELGDSALYLCASSLHRGANQYFGPGTRLLVL.